The rows below give T cell receptor beta chains drawn from one sample of a study of shared clonotypes between healthy human individuals. Libraries were prepared by immunoSEQ multiplex PCR; TCRdb keeps only in-frame clonotypes and omits some of them. Among about 2,200,000 clones, approximately 94% were seen once, and the ten largest hold under 2%. The source material was naive CD8+ T cells from PBMCs. These receptors all come from a man aged 18 to 30 in good health. Some clones in this sample may be carry-over from other donors' samples. Each CDR3 is given with its conserved first and last residue. The D gene is left open where the match is weak. Clone size, where shown, is once, few, many, or a class for clones that have expanded.

clone_size: .; v_call: TRBV4-1; cdr3_length: 15; j_call: TRBJ1-4; d_call: .; cdr3_aa: CASSQTAATNEKLFF; cdr3_nt: TGCGCCAGCAGCCAGACCGCAGCAACTAATGAAAAACTGTTTTTT
clone_size: .; v_call: TRBV30; cdr3_length: 13; j_call: TRBJ2-7; d_call: TRBD2; cdr3_aa: CASSGLVADEQYF; cdr3_nt: TGTGCCTCATCCGGACTAGTTGCAGACGAGCAGTACTTC
clone_size: .; v_call: TRBV11-3; cdr3_length: 12; j_call: TRBJ2-2; d_call: .; cdr3_aa: CASSYRSGELFF; cdr3_nt: TGTGCCAGCAGCTACAGATCCGGGGAGCTGTTTTTT
clone_size: .; v_call: TRBV27; cdr3_length: 16; j_call: TRBJ2-7; d_call: TRBD1; cdr3_aa: CASSHQPGQVIYEQYF; cdr3_nt: TGTGCCAGCAGTCACCAACCGGGACAGGTCATCTACGAGCAGTACTTC
clone_size: .; v_call: TRBV7-3; cdr3_length: 13; j_call: TRBJ1-1; d_call: TRBD1; cdr3_aa: CASSQTGGTEAFF; cdr3_nt: TGTGCCAGCAGCCAGACAGGGGGAACTGAAGCTTTCTTT
clone_size: .; v_call: TRBV5-1; cdr3_length: 12; j_call: TRBJ1-1; d_call: .; cdr3_aa: CASIFRMTEAFF; cdr3_nt: TGCGCCAGCATCTTCCGGATGACTGAAGCTTTCTTT
clone_size: .; v_call: TRBV15; cdr3_length: 16; j_call: TRBJ2-1; d_call: TRBD1; cdr3_aa: CATSRGTGGAYNEQFF; cdr3_nt: TGTGCCACCAGCAGAGGCACAGGGGGCGCGTACAATGAGCAGTTCTTC
clone_size: .; v_call: TRBV5-1; cdr3_length: 16; j_call: TRBJ2-3; d_call: .; cdr3_aa: CASSSNWATSTDTQYF; cdr3_nt: TGCGCCAGCAGCTCTAATTGGGCAACTAGCACAGATACGCAGTATTTT
clone_size: few; v_call: TRBV27; cdr3_length: 13; j_call: TRBJ1-5; d_call: .; cdr3_aa: CASSFSLSQPQHF; cdr3_nt: TGTGCCAGCAGTTTCAGTCTCTCTCAGCCCCAGCATTTT
clone_size: .; v_call: TRBV5-1; cdr3_length: 12; j_call: TRBJ2-7; d_call: .; cdr3_aa: CASSARQDEQYF; cdr3_nt: TGCGCCAGCAGCGCCAGACAGGACGAGCAGTACTTC
clone_size: .; v_call: TRBV2; cdr3_length: 15; j_call: TRBJ2-2; d_call: .; cdr3_aa: CASIRPGWGTGELFF; cdr3_nt: TGTGCCAGCATAAGGCCCGGATGGGGAACCGGGGAGCTGTTTTTT
clone_size: .; v_call: TRBV6-4; cdr3_length: 17; j_call: TRBJ2-2; d_call: TRBD2; cdr3_aa: CASSDSQLAGSAGELFF; cdr3_nt: TGTGCCAGCAGTGACTCCCAACTAGCGGGATCCGCCGGGGAGCTGTTTTTT
clone_size: .; v_call: TRBV5-1; cdr3_length: 18; j_call: TRBJ2-2; d_call: .; cdr3_aa: CASSLASFDREGAGELFF; cdr3_nt: TGCGCCAGCAGCTTGGCCTCCTTCGACAGGGAGGGGGCCGGGGAGCTGTTTTTT
clone_size: .; v_call: TRBV7-9; cdr3_length: 14; j_call: TRBJ1-4; d_call: .; cdr3_aa: CASSLPGFNEKLFF; cdr3_nt: TGTGCCAGCTCCCTCCCGGGCTTTAATGAAAAACTGTTTTTT
clone_size: .; v_call: TRBV9; cdr3_length: 11; j_call: TRBJ2-3; d_call: .; cdr3_aa: CASGNTDTQYF; cdr3_nt: TGTGCCAGCGGAAACACAGATACGCAGTATTTT
clone_size: once; v_call: TRBV6-6; cdr3_length: 13; j_call: TRBJ1-1; d_call: .; cdr3_aa: CASSISIHTEAFF; cdr3_nt: TGTGCCAGCAGTATTTCGATTCACACTGAAGCTTTCTTT
clone_size: .; v_call: TRBV27; cdr3_length: 13; j_call: TRBJ2-7; d_call: .; cdr3_aa: CASSPGLYYEQYF; cdr3_nt: TGTGCCAGCAGTCCTGGGCTATACTACGAGCAGTACTTC
clone_size: .; v_call: TRBV27; cdr3_length: 15; j_call: TRBJ1-5; d_call: TRBD1; cdr3_aa: CASSLGTGVNQPQHF; cdr3_nt: TGTGCCAGCAGTTTAGGGACAGGGGTTAATCAGCCCCAGCATTTT
clone_size: .; v_call: TRBV12-5; cdr3_length: 12; j_call: TRBJ2-3; d_call: TRBD1; cdr3_aa: CASGPQGAPQYF; cdr3_nt: TGTGCTAGTGGGCCCCAGGGGGCGCCGCAGTATTTT
clone_size: .; v_call: TRBV27; cdr3_length: 14; j_call: TRBJ2-7; d_call: .; cdr3_aa: CASSLPGSSYEQYF; cdr3_nt: TGTGCCAGCAGTTTACCCGGGTCTTCCTACGAGCAGTACTTC
clone_size: .; v_call: TRBV28; cdr3_length: 15; j_call: TRBJ2-1; d_call: .; cdr3_aa: CASSSVESSYNEQFF; cdr3_nt: TGTGCCAGCAGTTCGGTGGAGAGCTCCTACAATGAGCAGTTCTTC
clone_size: .; v_call: TRBV10-3; cdr3_length: 17; j_call: TRBJ2-3; d_call: TRBD2; cdr3_aa: CATALTSGGSSTDTQYF; cdr3_nt: TGTGCCACCGCCCTGACTAGCGGGGGGTCTAGCACAGATACGCAGTATTTT
clone_size: .; v_call: TRBV14; cdr3_length: 17; j_call: TRBJ2-7; d_call: .; cdr3_aa: CASSPDRSRRDPYEQYF; cdr3_nt: TGTGCCAGCAGCCCAGACCGATCACGGAGGGACCCTTACGAGCAGTACTTC
clone_size: .; v_call: TRBV10-3; cdr3_length: 13; j_call: TRBJ2-2; d_call: .; cdr3_aa: CAISGVGTGELFF; cdr3_nt: TGTGCCATCAGCGGGGTGGGTACCGGGGAGCTGTTTTTT
clone_size: .; v_call: TRBV27; cdr3_length: 15; j_call: TRBJ2-2; d_call: TRBD2; cdr3_aa: CASRELASNTGELFF; cdr3_nt: TGTGCCAGCAGAGAACTAGCGTCGAACACCGGGGAGCTGTTTTTT
clone_size: .; v_call: TRBV4-3; cdr3_length: 16; j_call: TRBJ2-1; d_call: TRBD2; cdr3_aa: CASSQDLEGRDNEQFF; cdr3_nt: TGCGCCAGCAGCCAAGATCTCGAGGGGAGGGACAATGAGCAGTTCTTC
clone_size: .; v_call: TRBV28; cdr3_length: 12; j_call: TRBJ1-4; d_call: .; cdr3_aa: CASSLNNEKLFF; cdr3_nt: TGTGCCAGCAGTTTAAATAATGAAAAACTGTTTTTT
clone_size: .; v_call: TRBV6-6; cdr3_length: 15; j_call: TRBJ2-2; d_call: .; cdr3_aa: CASSYYRRNTGELFF; cdr3_nt: TGTGCCAGCAGTTATTACAGGAGGAACACCGGGGAGCTGTTTTTT
clone_size: .; v_call: TRBV7-6; cdr3_length: 17; j_call: TRBJ2-7; d_call: .; cdr3_aa: CASSLSVGTGQFYEQYF; cdr3_nt: TGTGCCAGCAGCTTATCTGTCGGGACGGGACAATTCTACGAGCAGTACTTC
clone_size: .; v_call: TRBV7-2; cdr3_length: 14; j_call: TRBJ2-5; d_call: .; cdr3_aa: CASRGRAGQETQYF; cdr3_nt: TGTGCCTCCAGGGGAAGGGCAGGCCAAGAGACCCAGTACTTC
clone_size: .; v_call: TRBV19; cdr3_length: 15; j_call: TRBJ1-5; d_call: .; cdr3_aa: CASSKGSYSNQPQHF; cdr3_nt: TGTGCCAGTAGTAAGGGAAGTTATAGCAATCAGCCCCAGCATTTT
clone_size: .; v_call: TRBV7-9; cdr3_length: 12; j_call: TRBJ2-1; d_call: TRBD1; cdr3_aa: CASSSTGREQFF; cdr3_nt: TGTGCCAGCAGCTCGACAGGGAGAGAGCAGTTCTTC
clone_size: .; v_call: TRBV27; cdr3_length: 13; j_call: TRBJ2-7; d_call: .; cdr3_aa: CASSPRRSYEQYF; cdr3_nt: TGTGCCAGCAGTCCCCGGAGGTCCTACGAGCAGTACTTC
clone_size: .; v_call: TRBV14; cdr3_length: 15; j_call: TRBJ1-1; d_call: .; cdr3_aa: CASSQDSHSNTEAFF; cdr3_nt: TGTGCCAGCAGCCAAGATTCCCACTCGAACACTGAAGCTTTCTTT
clone_size: .; v_call: TRBV5-1; cdr3_length: 13; j_call: TRBJ2-3; d_call: .; cdr3_aa: CASSLPPSDTQYF; cdr3_nt: TGCGCCAGCAGCTTGCCCCCCAGTGATACGCAGTATTTT
clone_size: .; v_call: TRBV9; cdr3_length: 17; j_call: TRBJ2-1; d_call: .; cdr3_aa: CASSVTAAALPYNEQFF; cdr3_nt: TGTGCCAGCAGCGTGACAGCAGCGGCCCTCCCCTACAATGAGCAGTTCTTC
clone_size: .; v_call: TRBV27; cdr3_length: 14; j_call: TRBJ2-1; d_call: TRBD2; cdr3_aa: CASSFGLAYNEQFF; cdr3_nt: TGTGCCAGCAGTTTCGGACTAGCTTACAATGAGCAGTTCTTC
clone_size: .; v_call: TRBV19; cdr3_length: 12; j_call: TRBJ2-7; d_call: .; cdr3_aa: CASSPQGYEQYF; cdr3_nt: TGTGCCAGTAGTCCCCAGGGCTACGAGCAGTACTTC
clone_size: .; v_call: TRBV7-2; cdr3_length: 17; j_call: TRBJ2-3; d_call: TRBD2; cdr3_aa: CASSSIPGLPGTDTQYF; cdr3_nt: TGTGCCAGCAGCTCTATCCCGGGACTACCTGGGACAGATACGCAGTATTTT
clone_size: once; v_call: TRBV4-1; cdr3_length: 13; j_call: TRBJ1-2; d_call: .; cdr3_aa: CASSGRGIDGYTF; cdr3_nt: TGCGCCAGCAGCGGTCGGGGTATCGATGGCTACACCTTC
clone_size: .; v_call: TRBV25-1; cdr3_length: 13; j_call: TRBJ1-5; d_call: .; cdr3_aa: CASSDGSNQPQHF; cdr3_nt: TGTGCCAGCAGTGACGGTAGCAATCAGCCCCAGCATTTT
clone_size: .; v_call: TRBV9; cdr3_length: 15; j_call: TRBJ2-3; d_call: TRBD2; cdr3_aa: CASSSSGTTSDTQYF; cdr3_nt: TGTGCCAGCAGCTCATCCGGGACTACTTCAGATACGCAGTATTTT
clone_size: .; v_call: TRBV27; cdr3_length: 16; j_call: TRBJ2-7; d_call: TRBD2; cdr3_aa: CASSDDPSGGSYEQYF; cdr3_nt: TGTGCCAGCAGCGACGATCCTAGCGGGGGTTCCTACGAGCAGTACTTC
clone_size: few; v_call: TRBV6-1; cdr3_length: 15; j_call: TRBJ2-7; d_call: .; cdr3_aa: CASSGTRASRDEQYF; cdr3_nt: TGTGCCAGCAGTGGAACCAGGGCGTCTAGGGACGAGCAGTACTTC
clone_size: once; v_call: TRBV19; cdr3_length: 15; j_call: TRBJ2-5; d_call: TRBD2; cdr3_aa: CASSITSGYQETQYF; cdr3_nt: TGTGCCAGTAGTATAACTAGCGGGTACCAAGAGACCCAGTACTTC
clone_size: .; v_call: TRBV11-1; cdr3_length: 12; j_call: TRBJ1-1; d_call: .; cdr3_aa: CASSSWNTEAFF; cdr3_nt: TGTGCCAGCAGCTCCTGGAACACTGAAGCTTTCTTT
clone_size: .; v_call: TRBV10-3; cdr3_length: 15; j_call: TRBJ1-3; d_call: TRBD1; cdr3_aa: CAVWDRDLSGNTIYF; cdr3_nt: TGTGCGGTTTGGGACAGGGACCTCTCTGGAAACACCATATATTTT
clone_size: once; v_call: TRBV28; cdr3_length: 14; j_call: TRBJ2-1; d_call: .; cdr3_aa: CASTTQRESDEQFF; cdr3_nt: TGTGCCAGCACCACTCAACGGGAGTCTGATGAGCAGTTCTTC
clone_size: .; v_call: TRBV28; cdr3_length: 14; j_call: TRBJ2-7; d_call: TRBD2; cdr3_aa: CASSFGLVGYEQYF; cdr3_nt: TGTGCCAGCAGTTTTGGACTAGTAGGGTACGAGCAGTACTTC
clone_size: .; v_call: TRBV6-5; cdr3_length: 13; j_call: TRBJ2-1; d_call: .; cdr3_aa: CASSYSTNNEQFF; cdr3_nt: TGTGCCAGCAGTTACTCGACGAACAATGAGCAGTTCTTC
clone_size: .; v_call: TRBV15; cdr3_length: 14; j_call: TRBJ2-3; d_call: TRBD2; cdr3_aa: CATTKRGGDVTQYF; cdr3_nt: TGTGCCACCACTAAACGGGGGGGCGACGTTACGCAGTATTTT
clone_size: .; v_call: TRBV11-2; cdr3_length: 14; j_call: TRBJ2-7; d_call: TRBD2; cdr3_aa: CASSLASGVYEQYF; cdr3_nt: TGTGCCAGCAGCTTGGCTAGCGGAGTCTACGAGCAGTACTTC
clone_size: .; v_call: TRBV27; cdr3_length: 15; j_call: TRBJ2-7; d_call: TRBD1; cdr3_aa: CASSPTGESSYEQYF; cdr3_nt: TGTGCCAGCAGTCCGACAGGGGAGAGCTCCTACGAGCAGTACTTC
clone_size: .; v_call: TRBV11-2; cdr3_length: 16; j_call: TRBJ2-7; d_call: .; cdr3_aa: CASSSSPAKSLYEQYF; cdr3_nt: TGTGCCAGCAGCTCTAGCCCCGCGAAGAGCCTCTACGAGCAGTACTTC
clone_size: .; v_call: TRBV2; cdr3_length: 14; j_call: TRBJ1-3; d_call: .; cdr3_aa: CASSEARAGNTIYF; cdr3_nt: TGTGCCAGCAGTGAAGCCAGGGCTGGAAACACCATATATTTT
clone_size: .; v_call: TRBV7-8; cdr3_length: 15; j_call: TRBJ1-1; d_call: .; cdr3_aa: CASSLALGGGTEAFF; cdr3_nt: TGTGCCAGCAGCTTAGCGCTGGGGGGCGGAACTGAAGCTTTCTTT
clone_size: .; v_call: TRBV7-6; cdr3_length: 20; j_call: TRBJ2-1; d_call: TRBD2; cdr3_aa: CASSTHPGLAGGPGYNEQFF; cdr3_nt: TGTGCCAGCAGCACCCACCCGGGACTAGCGGGAGGGCCCGGGTACAATGAGCAGTTCTTC